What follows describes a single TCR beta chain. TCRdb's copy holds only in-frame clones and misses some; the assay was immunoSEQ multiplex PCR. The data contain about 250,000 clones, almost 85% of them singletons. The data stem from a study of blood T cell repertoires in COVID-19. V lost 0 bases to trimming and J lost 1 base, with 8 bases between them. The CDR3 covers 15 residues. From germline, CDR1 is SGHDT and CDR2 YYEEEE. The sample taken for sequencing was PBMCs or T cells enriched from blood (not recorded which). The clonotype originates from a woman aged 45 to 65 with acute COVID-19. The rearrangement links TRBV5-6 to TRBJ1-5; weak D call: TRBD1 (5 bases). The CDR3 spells CASSLGQLSNQPQHF. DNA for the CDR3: TGTGCCAGCAGCTTGGGACAGTTAAGCAATCAGCCCCAGCATTTT.